The 32 T cell receptor beta chains reported below all come from one sample, sequenced in a study of blood T cell repertoires in COVID-19. The method was immunoSEQ multiplex PCR; TCRdb's version includes in-frame clones alone and lacks a portion of them. The sample holds 55,000 to 65,000 clones; roughly 86% are singletons and the top ten take about 6.9%. Sequencing was carried out using peripheral blood. The receptor source for this set is a man aged 55 to 70 with active or convalescent COVID-19.

The CDR3 nucleotides read TGTGCCAGCAGGAAGTTGGACAATTCGAACACTGAAGCTTTCTTT. Its protein is CASRKLDNSNTEAFF. The chain carries TRBV11-2 and TRBJ1-1; weak D call: TRBD1 (5 bases). This CDR3 comprises 15 residues. V lost 6 bases, J lost 1 base, and 15 bases lay in between. CDR1 SGHAT and CDR2 FQNNGV come from the germline V gene. Full variable domain (remainder filled in from reference TRBV11-2 and TRBJ1-1): EAGVAQSPRYKIIEKRQSVAFWCNPISGHATLYWYQQILGQGPKLLIQFQNNGVVDDSQLPKDRFSAERLKGVDSTLKIQPAKLEDSAVYLCASRKLDNSNTEAFFGQGTRLTVV.

V and J are TRBV7-2 and TRBJ1-4, with TRBD1 identical over 8 bases. V dropped 3 bases and J dropped 2; count of bases not matched to a gene: 2. This CDR3 comprises 15 residues. Germline V lookup: CDR1 SGHTA, CDR2 FQGNSA. This CDR3 reads CASSFQGATNEKLFF. CDR3 bases: TGTGCCAGCAGCTTTCAGGGGGCGACTAATGAAAAACTGTTTTTT.

The count of this clone is one. J is TRBJ1-1 and V is TRBV5-4; tentative D call: TRBD1 (5 bases). The CDR3 length is 15 residues. V gave up 4 bases and J gave up 4 bases, with 17 bases separating them. Germline values: CDR1 SGHNT, CDR2 YYREEE (reference sequence). CDR3 nucleotides: TGTGCCAGCAGCAGGGGTTACAGGTGGGGCACTGAAGCTTTCTTT. Protein sequence: CASSRGYRWGTEAFF.

This rearrangement joins TRBV6-5 to TRBJ2-1, with a tentative D call TRBD2 (5 bases). Trimming left V 2 bases short and J 1 base short, with 9 bases between. The CDR3 covers 15 residues. Germline CDR1 is MNHEY and CDR2 is SVGAGI. This CDR3 reads CASSYVTGSYNEQFF. CDR3 nucleotides: TGTGCCAGCAGTTACGTAACGGGGTCCTACAATGAGCAGTTCTTC.

The sample holds one count of this clone. The V gene is TRBV7-2, the J gene TRBJ2-2; the D gene is possibly TRBD1 (6 bases). The CDR3 sequence is 16 residues long. CDR1 and CDR2 from the germline V gene are SGHTA and FQGNSA. Trimming removed 6 bases at V and 1 base at J, with 15 bases between. The CDR3 loop is CASRDSGTLNTGELFF. CDR3 in DNA: TGTGCCAGCAGAGACTCCGGGACACTGAACACCGGGGAGCTGTTTTTT. The variable domain in full, completed from reference TRBV7-2 and TRBJ2-2, reads GAGVSQSPSNKVTEKGKDVELRCDPISGHTALYWYRQSLGQGLEFLIYFQGNSAPDKSGLPSDRFSAERTGGSVSTLTIQRTQQEDSAVYLCASRDSGTLNTGELFFGEGSRLTVL.

The chain couples TRBV5-4 to TRBJ2-3, with 14 bases that match TRBD2. CDR3 length equals 17 residues. Trimming at V came to 3 bases and at J to 3 bases, leaving 6 bases not matched to a gene. Looked up from germline, CDR1 is SGHNT and CDR2 is YYREEE (reference sequence). The DNA of the CDR3 is TGTGCCAGCAGCTCCCCGGGACTAGCGGGGGCTACAGATACGCAGTATTTT. This gives the protein CASSSPGLAGATDTQYF.

The chain carries TRBV10-2 and TRBJ1-1; 7 positions agree with TRBD1. The CDR3 sequence is 16 residues long. The germline CDR1 and CDR2 sequences are WSHSY and SAAADI. The V segment lost 2 bases and the J segment 4 bases; nucleotides outside the gene matches: 10. The CDR3: CASSEPGHPGGTEAFF. The CDR3 bases are TGCGCCAGCAGTGAGCCTGGCCACCCAGGGGGCACTGAAGCTTTCTTT.

V and J are TRBV24-1 and TRBJ2-3, with 7 bases identical to TRBD1. The CDR3 consists of 17 residues. Trimming at V came to 4 bases and at J to 0 bases, leaving 9 bases not matched to a gene. CDR1 KGHDR and CDR2 SFDVKD come from the germline V gene. CDR3 loop: CATSDPETGRSTDTQYF. CDR3 nucleotides: TGTGCCACCAGTGACCCCGAGACAGGGCGGAGCACAGATACGCAGTATTTT.

The chain uses TRBV6-5 and TRBJ1-3; TRBD1 agrees at 9 bases. Germline V lookup: CDR1 MNHEY, CDR2 SVGAGI. V dropped 5 bases and J dropped 2; count of bases not matched to a gene: 4. The CDR3 has 15 amino acids. The CDR3: CASSRDRVPGNTIYF. In DNA, the CDR3 is TGTGCCAGCAGTAGGGACAGGGTCCCTGGAAACACCATATATTTT.

The chain is built from TRBV4-3 and TRBJ2-3; 12 nucleotides agree with TRBD2. The V gene's germline CDR1 is LGHNA and CDR2 YSLEER. The CDR3 totals 20 residues. Losses at the gene ends were 1 base for V and 0 bases for J; bases not matched to a gene: 11. In nucleotides, the CDR3 is TGCGCCAGCAGCCAAGTACTAGCGGGGGGATACCCCGTCAGCACAGATACGCAGTATTTT. Its translation is CASSQVLAGGYPVSTDTQYF.

V and J are TRBV28 and TRBJ2-2; 14 bases fit TRBD2. The V segment lost 4 bases and the J segment 0 bases; nucleotides outside the gene matches: 7. This CDR3 is built from 19 residues. From germline, CDR1 is MDHEN and CDR2 SYDVKM. This CDR3 reads CASSSRTSGRITNTGELFF. CDR3 DNA: TGTGCCAGCAGTTCCAGGACTAGCGGGAGGATAACGAACACCGGGGAGCTGTTTTTT.

The V and J genes are TRBV15 and TRBJ1-1; 7 nucleotides match TRBD1. Looked up from germline, CDR1 is LNHNV and CDR2 is YYDKDF (reference sequence). Germline trimming cut 3 bases from V and 7 bases from J; bases unmatched to any gene: 8. The length of the CDR3 is 14 residues. The CDR3 loop reads CATSSVMAGGEAFF. CDR3 nucleotides: TGTGCCACCAGCAGCGTTATGGCAGGGGGTGAAGCTTTCTTT.

V and J are TRBV19 and TRBJ2-1, with 11 bases lining up with TRBD1. The germline gives CDR1 LNHDA, CDR2 SQIVND (reference sequence). The CDR3 consists of 16 residues. V dropped 5 bases and J dropped 3; count of bases not matched to a gene: 6. The CDR3 spells CASSPRGTGGYNEQFF. The CDR3 DNA reads as TGTGCCAGTAGTCCCAGGGGGACAGGGGGCTACAATGAGCAGTTCTTC. Full variable domain (rest looked up from reference TRBV19 and TRBJ2-1): DGGITQSPKYLFRKEGQNVTLSCEQNLNHDAMYWYRQDPGQGLRLIYYSQIVNDFQKGDIAEGYSVSREKKESFPLTVTSAQKNPTAFYLCASSPRGTGGYNEQFFGPGTRLTVL.

The genes are TRBV5-8 and TRBJ1-5, with TRBD1 matching over 11 bases. Trimming took 5 bases from V and 2 from J; bases not matched to a gene: 6. CDR3 length: 16 residues. CDR1 and CDR2 (germline): SGHTS, YDEGEE. CDR3 in amino acids: CASSWTGGVGNQPQHF. The CDR3 DNA reads as TGTGCCAGCAGTTGGACAGGGGGCGTTGGCAATCAGCCCCAGCATTTT.

A note on this clone: In the same sample, other DNA sequences code for this CDR3. V usage is TRBV6-2 or TRBV6-3 and J usage is TRBJ1-2, with TRBD1 matching over 8 bases. Germline CDR1 reads MNHEY; CDR2 reads SVGEGT. V dropped 5 bases and J dropped 0; count of bases not matched to a gene: 2. The CDR3 has 14 amino acids. In nucleotides, the CDR3 is TGTGCCAGCAGTGGACAGGGATCTAACTATGGCTACACCTTC. As protein: CASSGQGSNYGYTF.

The V gene is TRBV5-1, the J gene TRBJ2-3; D remains unclear. CDR1 is SGHRS, CDR2 YFSETQ, per germline. The ends were cut back, 1 base at V and 6 bases at J, with 6 bases in the middle. The CDR3 totals 12 residues. The CDR3 sequence is CASSLLVDTQYF. The DNA of the CDR3 is TGCGCCAGCAGCTTGCTAGTGGATACGCAGTATTTT.

This rearrangement joins TRBV24-1 to TRBJ1-1, with D unclear. Germline V gene data show CDR1 as KGHDR and CDR2 as SFDVKD. Between the trimmed V and J ends, which lost 1 base and 10 bases, there was a span of 12 bases. The CDR3 has 13 residues. CDR3 sequence (DNA): TGTGCCACCAGTGATTTCCCTTCAGGTGGAGCTTTCTTT. As protein: CATSDFPSGGAFF.

The genes are TRBV19 and TRBJ2-7; 11 bases are a match to TRBD2. J gave up 0 bases and V 4 bases, and 2 bases lay outside the gene matches. Germline CDR1 and CDR2: LNHDA and SQIVND (reference sequence). This CDR3 comprises 15 residues. CDR3 region: CASSTSGRSSYEQYF. Written as DNA, the CDR3 is TGTGCCAGTAGTACTAGCGGGAGGAGCTCCTACGAGCAGTACTTC.

This chain joins TRBV6-5 and TRBJ1-2, with 11 bases that match TRBD1. The junction had 1 base not matched to a gene; V was cut back by 4 bases and J by 0 bases. There are 15 residues in the CDR3. Looked up from germline, CDR1 is MNHEY and CDR2 is SVGAGI. This CDR3 reads CASSWTGGTNYGYTF. The CDR3 DNA reads as TGTGCCAGCAGTTGGACAGGGGGCACTAACTATGGCTACACCTTC.

The chain has TRBV19 and TRBJ2-2, with TRBD2 identical over 7 bases. Germline V gene lookup returns CDR1 LNHDA and CDR2 SQIVND (reference sequence). The CDR3 loop spans 16 amino acids. Trimming took 7 bases from V and 4 from J; bases not matched to a gene: 12. DNA of the CDR3: TGTGCCAGTACAGCGGGGTCCGGGGGAGTCACCGGGGAGCTGTTTTTT. Protein: CASTAGSGGVTGELFF.

In DNA form, the CDR3 reads TGTGCCAGCAGCCAGGGGCGGGAAAAACTGTTTTTT. It translates to CASSQGREKLFF. The chain links TRBV28 to TRBJ1-4, with D possibly TRBD1 on 6 matching bases. CDR3 length: 12 residues. Germline V CDR1 and CDR2: MDHEN, SYDVKM. V was cut by 6 bases and J by 8 bases, with 10 bases left in between. Together with reference TRBV28 and TRBJ1-4, the CDR3 gives the full variable domain: DVKVTQSSRYLVKRTGEKVFLECVQDMDHENMFWYRQDPGLGLRLIYFSYDVKMKEKGDIPEGYSVSREKKERFSLILESASTNQTSMYLCASSQGREKLFFGSGTQLSVL.

The chain carries TRBV4-3 and TRBJ2-1, with TRBD2 matching 8 bases. The CDR3 has 15 residues. The V segment lost 1 base and the J segment 4 bases; nucleotides outside the gene matches: 3. Germline assignment: CDR1 LGHNA and CDR2 YSLEER. The CDR3 here is CASSQGGGLYNEQFF. In nucleotides, the CDR3 is TGCGCCAGCAGCCAAGGCGGGGGGCTTTACAATGAGCAGTTCTTC.

V is TRBV7-2 and J is TRBJ2-2, with 8 nucleotides matching TRBD2. Germline CDR1 is SGHTA and CDR2 is FQGNSA. The J segment lost 4 bases and the V segment lost 7 bases, leaving 11 bases of the junction unmatched. This CDR3 is 16 amino acids long. CDR3 DNA: TGTGCCAGCACCCGCCGGGGGGGGGCGATCACCGGGGAGCTGTTTTTT. It specifies CASTRRGGAITGELFF.

The chain recombines TRBV11-2 with TRBJ1-1; D is perhaps TRBD1 (6 bases). This CDR3 comprises 13 residues. CDR1 is SGHAT, CDR2 FQNNGV, per germline. V was pared by 4 bases and J by 8 bases, with 14 bases between. The CDR3 protein is CASSSGRTAEAFF. CDR3 in DNA: TGTGCCAGCAGCTCTGGAAGGACAGCAGAAGCTTTCTTT.

The CDR3 region has the DNA TGTGCCACCGGCCTGGGACAGGGGGACACTGAAGCTTTCTTT. It specifies CATGLGQGDTEAFF. V gene TRBV6-5 combines with J gene TRBJ1-1, with 11 positions matching TRBD1. CDR3 length: 14 residues. V dropped 10 bases and J dropped 3; count of bases not matched to a gene: 7. Germline-derived CDR1 and CDR2 are MNHEY and SVGAGI.

The chain couples TRBV2 to TRBJ1-1; 7 nucleotides line up with TRBD1. The V gene's germline CDR1 is SNHLY and CDR2 FYNNEI. Losses at the gene ends were 6 bases for V and 0 bases for J; bases not matched to a gene: 7. The CDR3 has 15 amino acids. The CDR3 spells CASSVQGWMNTEAFF. Here the CDR3 DNA reads TGTGCCAGCAGCGTACAGGGGTGGATGAACACTGAAGCTTTCTTT.

V usage is TRBV7-2 and J usage is TRBJ2-1; 10 nucleotides match TRBD2. J gave up 10 bases and V 4 bases, and 7 bases lay outside the gene matches. From germline, CDR1 is SGHTA and CDR2 FQGNSA. The CDR3 covers 14 residues. The chain's CDR3 is CASSSSGGGKEQFF. DNA for the CDR3: TGTGCCAGCAGCTCCAGCGGGGGGGGGAAGGAGCAGTTCTTC. The whole variable domain, filled in from reference TRBV7-2 and TRBJ2-1, reads GAGVSQSPSNKVTEKGKDVELRCDPISGHTALYWYRQSLGQGLEFLIYFQGNSAPDKSGLPSDRFSAERTGGSVSTLTIQRTQQEDSAVYLCASSSSGGGKEQFFGPGTRLTVL.

This clone was observed once. The genes are TRBV19 and TRBJ1-1, with 7 bases lining up with TRBD1. CDR1 is LNHDA and CDR2 is SQIVND in the germline V gene (reference sequence). The V gene end was trimmed by 6 bases and the J gene end by 1 base; junction bases not matched to a gene: 5. The CDR3 contains 14 residues. The CDR3 is CASSRQGGNTEAFF. CDR3 nucleotide sequence: TGTGCCAGTAGCCGACAGGGAGGGAACACTGAAGCTTTCTTT.

V and J are TRBV4-1 and TRBJ1-1; D gene uncertain. The CDR3 sequence is 13 residues long. The germline gives CDR1 MGHRA, CDR2 YSYEKL. V was clipped by 4 bases and J by 0 bases, with 6 bases between them. CDR3 sequence (DNA): TGCGCCAGCAGCCTATACATGAACACTGAAGCTTTCTTT. Its translation is CASSLYMNTEAFF.

V is TRBV20-1 and J is TRBJ2-1, with a weak D call TRBD1 (6 bases). The CDR3 loop spans 11 amino acids. Germline-derived CDR1 and CDR2 are DFQATT and SNEGSKA (reference sequence). Between the trimmed V and J ends, which lost 7 bases and 6 bases, there was a span of 10 bases. CDR3 protein: CSVPGVNEQFF. CDR3 DNA: TGCAGTGTCCCAGGGGTCAATGAGCAGTTCTTC.

The chain has TRBV6-5 and TRBJ2-1, with TRBD1 matching 9 bases. Germline V gives CDR1 MNHEY, CDR2 SVGAGI. The CDR3 extends over 15 amino acids. The V and J ends lost 6 bases and 5 bases, in that order; junction bases with no gene match: 8. The CDR3 region has the DNA TGTGCCAGCAGCACAGGGGGCAGGAGTAACAATGAGCAGTTCTTC. The encoded protein is CASSTGGRSNNEQFF.

The chain recombines TRBV6-5 with TRBJ1-5; D gene ambiguous. The CDR3 has 14 amino acids. Trimming pared 4 bases from V and 7 bases from J, leaving 14 bases between. From germline, CDR1 is MNHEY and CDR2 SVGAGI. CDR3 bases: TGTGCCAGCAGTTCCCAATTCGGAGGCCAGCCCCAGCATTTT. It translates to CASSSQFGGQPQHF.